This TCR beta chain originates from a study of PD-L1 blockade in urothelial cancer. Trimming stripped 1 base from V and 0 bases from J, with 7 bases between. Germline CDR1 is SGHNT and CDR2 is YYREEE (reference sequence). The CDR3 has 14 residues. Findings and limits, study-wide: Durable-benefit patients showed greater tumor-associated blood clone expansion at 3 weeks.

Remarks on this clone: Its antigen is as yet unknown.

Every PCR got spiked synthetic TCR analog templates. TCRdb's copy holds only in-frame clones and misses some; the assay was immunoSEQ multiplex PCR. The data show 35,000 to 45,000 clones, with 81% seen just once and 2.5% to 3% held by the top ten. The source of this sequence is a man between 65 and 79 years old with urothelial cancer. J is TRBJ2-5 and V is TRBV5-4, with unresolved D. Source: PBMCs, taken around atezolizumab (anti-PD-L1) treatment. CDR3 residues: CASSLKAYQETQYF. CDR3 coding DNA: TGTGCCAGCAGCTTGAAAGCATACCAAGAGACCCAGTACTTC.